These 20 T cell receptor beta chains originate from one sample sequenced in a study of T cell repertoires in cytomegalovirus infection. Antigen specificity for these receptors is unknown. TCRdb itself ran the reads through MiXCR, one entry per CDR3 protein. In the table there are 80,000 to 95,000 distinct CDR3 sequences, 25% to 35% of which are singletons. The sample was CD8+ T cells from cultured PBMCs, taken from culture after CMV antigen stimulation. Every receptor here comes from a human donor in good health (CMV status not recorded). Some clones in this sample may be carry-over from other donors' samples.

The V call is TRBV6-5, the J call TRBJ2-1; no definite D call. Trimming removed 6 bases at V and 5 bases at J, with 8 bases between. CDR1 MNHEY and CDR2 SVGAGI come from the germline V gene. The CDR3 runs 12 residues. The CDR3 DNA reads as TGTGCCAGCAGGGGGAACAACAATGAGCAGTTCTTC. Encoded protein: CASRGNNNEQFF.

Points on this clonotype: This may be a read error, as it is one base from a much larger clone. This chain joins TRBV12-3 or TRBV12-4 and TRBJ1-1; no clear D gene. V was shortened by 8 bases and J by 0 bases, with 4 bases between the two germline ends. CDR3 length equals 11 residues. The CDR3 DNA sequence: TGTGCCAGCGCGGTGAACACTGAAGCTTTCTTT. Translating it yields CASAVNTEAFF.

In its sample, this clonotype was seen many times. V usage is TRBV4-1 and J usage is TRBJ2-3; possible D gene TRBD2, 7 bases. The length of the CDR3 is 14 residues. V lost 4 bases, J lost 4 bases, and 12 bases lay in between. Germline loops: CDR1 MGHRA, CDR2 YSYEKL. CDR3: CASSRGGASDTQYF. The CDR3 DNA reads as TGCGCCAGCAGCCGGGGGGGGGCGTCAGATACGCAGTATTTT.

This clonotype was seen a few times. CDR3 sequence: CASSLDTYEQYF. CDR3 bases: TGTGCCAGCAGCCTCGACACCTACGAGCAGTACTTC. V and J are TRBV7-4 and TRBJ2-7; D is undetermined. Germline CDR1 is SGHVT and CDR2 is SQSDAQ. Trimming took 5 bases from V and 2 from J, leaving 7 bases between them. CDR3 length: 12 amino acids.

This clonotype was picked up a small number of times. The J gene is TRBJ2-5, the V gene TRBV7-2, with D uncertain. The CDR3 sequence is 14 residues long. The germline V gene encodes CDR1 SGHTA and CDR2 FQGNSA. V was shortened by 1 base and J by 7 bases, with 13 bases between the two germline ends. CDR3 bases: TGTGCCAGCAGCTTAGGGTGGATAATCGGGACCCAGTACTTC. It encodes CASSLGWIIGTQYF.

This rearrangement joins TRBV12-3 or TRBV12-4 to TRBJ2-1, with TRBD2 identical over 9 bases. The CDR3 loop spans 16 amino acids. After removal of 1 base from V and 7 bases from J, the junction contained 8 bases not matched to a gene. The chain's CDR3 is CASSLDGGGAGNEQFF. CDR3 nucleotides: TGTGCCAGCAGTTTAGACGGCGGGGGGGCGGGTAATGAGCAGTTCTTC.

Ten or more counts support this clonotype. The chain combines TRBV7-8 with TRBJ2-2; D not certain. Trimming pared 3 bases from V and 8 bases from J, leaving 13 bases between. Germline V gene sequence: CDR1 SGHVS, CDR2 FQNEAQ. CDR3 size: 14 residues. The CDR3 loop is CASSFEYRGGELFF. The CDR3 DNA reads TGTGCCAGCAGCTTCGAATATCGAGGAGGGGAGCTGTTTTTT.

This clonotype was detected only a few times. The chain employs TRBV7-8 and TRBJ2-7; 12 bases fit TRBD2. The CDR3 totals 21 residues. Germline V CDR1 and CDR2: SGHVS, FQNEAQ. V dropped 5 bases and J dropped 3; count of bases not matched to a gene: 23. The CDR3 DNA is TGTGCCAGCAGCCCCCTCATCGAACTTACGCGGACTAGCGGGGCCTACTACGAGCAGTACTTC. It yields the protein CASSPLIELTRTSGAYYEQYF.

V is TRBV6-1 and J is TRBJ1-3, with unresolved D. V lost 1 base and J 2 bases, leaving 12 bases between the germline ends. The CDR3 consists of 16 residues. Germline CDR1 reads MNHNS; CDR2 reads SASEGT. The CDR3 bases are TGTGCCAGCAGTGAAGATGGGGTACCCCCTGGAAACACCATATATTTT. It codes for CASSEDGVPPGNTIYF.

This clonotype was observed a handful of times. This chain joins TRBV2 and TRBJ1-5; D is ambiguous. Per the germline V gene, CDR1 is SNHLY and CDR2 is FYNNEI. Trimming took off 1 base at V and 7 bases at J, with 11 bases between the two ends. CDR3 length: 14 residues. In DNA form, the CDR3 reads TGTGCCAGCAGTGAAGGAGGATCACTGCAGCCCCAGCATTTT. Translating gives CASSEGGSLQPQHF.

The V and J genes are TRBV4-1 and TRBJ2-3; TRBD2 might be the D (5 bases). With 4 bases removed from V and 7 bases from J, the gap between germline ends came to 9 bases. CDR1 and CDR2 (germline): MGHRA, YSYEKL. The CDR3 has 12 amino acids. The CDR3 DNA follows: TGCGCCAGCAGCCTGTCGACTAATACGCAGTATTTT. This encodes CASSLSTNTQYF.

The V and J genes are TRBV6-6 and TRBJ2-7; 8 nucleotides line up with TRBD1. Per germline, CDR1 MNHNY and CDR2 SVGAGI (reference sequence). The CDR3 is 14 residues long. V shed 6 bases, J shed 5 bases, and the junction held 9 bases outside the gene matches. The CDR3 DNA is TGTGCCAGCAGACCTCTGGACAGGGAGAACGAGCAGTACTTC. It codes for CASRPLDRENEQYF.

This clonotype has at least ten counts. The V gene is TRBV25-1, the J gene TRBJ2-6; D unresolved. Germline-derived CDR1 and CDR2 are MGHDK and SYGVNS. The CDR3 is 13 residues long. V was cut by 6 bases and J by 1 base, with 4 bases left in between. For the CDR3, the DNA is TGTGCCAGCAGGGGTTCTGGGGCCAACGTCCTGACTTTC. Its translation is CASRGSGANVLTF.

The chain recombines TRBV5-6 with TRBJ2-3, with TRBD2 matching 11 bases. The CDR3 consists of 16 residues. Germline V gives CDR1 SGHDT, CDR2 YYEEEE. Losses at the gene ends were 3 bases for V and 2 bases for J; bases not matched to a gene: 5. DNA of the CDR3: TGTGCCAGCAGCTGGTCGACTAGCGGGGTCACAGATACGCAGTATTTT. It codes for CASSWSTSGVTDTQYF.

V usage is TRBV20-1 and J usage is TRBJ2-2; no clear D. The germline V gene encodes CDR1 DFQATT and CDR2 SNEGSKA (reference sequence). Trimming stripped 0 bases from V and 6 bases from J, with 14 bases between. The CDR3 is 15 amino acids. CDR3 region: CSARDSFRASGELFF. The CDR3, as DNA: TGCAGTGCTAGAGATTCCTTTAGGGCGTCCGGGGAGCTGTTTTTT.

In its sample, this clonotype was seen a few times. The rearrangement links TRBV29-1 to TRBJ1-1, with D possibly matching TRBD1 (5 bases). CDR1 and CDR2 from the germline V gene are SQVTM and ANQGSEA. The CDR3 sequence is 12 residues long. V was cut by 7 bases and J by 0 bases, with 9 bases left in between. The CDR3 loop is CSAQGLNTEAFF. Here the CDR3 DNA reads TGCAGCGCCCAGGGCCTGAACACTGAAGCTTTCTTT.

In DNA form, the CDR3 reads TGTGCCAGCAGCTTAGCCTCGACAGGCAACTATGGCTACACCTTC. It translates to CASSLASTGNYGYTF. The chain is built from TRBV7-9 and TRBJ1-2; possibly TRBD1 for D (6 bases). Trimming pared 0 bases from V and 2 bases from J, leaving 10 bases between. The CDR3 extends over 15 amino acids. The germline gives CDR1 SEHNR, CDR2 FQNEAQ (reference sequence).

The chain recombines TRBV3-1 with TRBJ1-5; D perhaps matches TRBD1 (6 bases). From germline, CDR1 is LGHDT and CDR2 YNNKEL (reference sequence). V shed 4 bases and J shed 5 bases, with 15 bases lying between them. The CDR3 covers 15 residues. For the CDR3, the DNA is TGTGCCAGCAGCCGTTTGTCAGGGGCCGATCAGCCCCAGCATTTT. It encodes CASSRLSGADQPQHF.

This clonotype was picked up a small number of times. This chain joins TRBV12-3 or TRBV12-4 and TRBJ2-3, with D unresolved. The CDR3 extends over 12 amino acids. With 2 bases removed from V and 11 bases from J, the gap between germline ends came to 11 bases. CDR3 loop: CASSLFPVEQYF. The CDR3 DNA reads TGTGCCAGCAGTTTATTCCCAGTCGAGCAGTATTTT.

This clonotype has a handful of counts. The V gene is TRBV6-2 or TRBV6-3, the J gene TRBJ2-1; 7 positions match TRBD1. Trimming at V came to 4 bases and at J to 5 bases, leaving 11 bases not matched to a gene. The germline CDR1 and CDR2 sequences are MNHEY and SVGEGT. The length of the CDR3 is 16 residues. This CDR3 is CASSSFDRVMDNEQFF. The CDR3 nucleotides read TGTGCCAGCAGTTCGTTTGACAGGGTGATGGACAATGAGCAGTTCTTC.